This T cell receptor (beta chain) is from a study of shared clonotypes between healthy human individuals. Study-level results: Relative to clonotypes present in all four donors, those not shared had lower generation probabilities. Naive subsets typically showed greater estimated richness than memory subsets.

Replicate PCRs from sorted subsets contained roughly 200 ng DNA, which is roughly 30,000 T cell genomes. Sequencing was performed with immunoSEQ multiplex PCR; in TCRdb, only in-frame clones are kept and a portion is missing. The repertoire includes 2.3 million or so clones, about 92% of them detected once, and 0.35% to 0.45% sits in the top ten. The CDR3 loop spans 12 amino acids. CDR1 and CDR2 (germline): SNHLY, FYNNEI. The V gene lost 9 bases and the J gene lost 7 bases, with 15 bases spanning the gap. As concerns this clone: As yet, its antigen is unknown.

The sequence came from a man between 18 and 29 years old in good health. Some clones in this sample may be carry-over from other donors' samples. Sequenced input: naive CD4+ T cells from PBMCs. Subset specified: CD45RA+ positively selected. The chain combines TRBV2 with TRBJ1-2; D gene uncertain. CDR3 sequence: CASITLSGGYTF. In DNA, the CDR3 is TGTGCCAGTATTACGTTAAGCGGTGGCTACACCTTC.